This T cell receptor beta chain emerged from a study of shared clonotypes between healthy human individuals (dated by TCRdb to 2018 to 2020). Background on the whole study: A couple of women and a few men aged 18 to 49 years were included in the cohort. Libraries were prepared and TCR repertoires were sequenced by different laboratories using diverse techniques, in order to increase sequencing depth and limit assay-specific biases. For each donor, CD4 naive and CD4 memory were each given three plates, CD8 naive was given two plates, and CD8 memory was given one plate. Between about 0.85 and 10 billion PBMCs per donor were obtained by leukapheresis. The study deeply sequenced blood TCR repertoires of five healthy adults to estimate repertoire size and the extent of clonotype sharing between individuals. Results and caveats for the whole study, not just this receptor: Sampling was restricted to blood, and TCR repertoires in tissues likely differ from the TCR repertoires found in blood. Naive subsets generally had larger estimated clonotype richness than memory subsets did. Compared with non-shared clonotypes, the clonotypes found in all four sorted-subset donors had higher generation probabilities. The genetic and exposure-history diversity represented was limited by the small number of donors. Based on pairwise subsampling, the degree of clonotype sharing among donors was expected to be affected by sequencing depth. Across four donors, approximately 5% of naive CD4, roughly 3.5% of naive CD8, about 2.3% of memory CD4, and 0.4% to 0.45% of memory CD8 clonotypes were shared. Rarefaction of sorted-subset datasets indicated incomplete sequencing despite the large sequencing depth.

As regards this clone: The specificity of this receptor is unknown. No per-base quality is available; no much larger clone lies one base away.

TCR CDR3 regions were amplified from genomic DNA by multiplex PCR using the deep immunoSEQ assay. Extracted genomic DNA from each cell subset was spread evenly across all wells of several immunoSEQ 96-well plates, with each plate serving as a replicate. Each replicate PCR for sorted subsets received 150 to 250 ng genomic DNA, equal to roughly 30,000 T cell genomes. Purified libraries were measured with a Qubit 3.0 fluorometer, size-checked on a Bioanalyzer 2100, and measured again with the KAPA Library Quantification kit. A separate single-read 150-cycle Illumina NextSeq 550 flow cell was used to sequence each immunoSEQ 96-well plate. As for how the authors treated the data: Because the immunoSEQ output included only junctional sequences and no quality scores, the filtering could not be the same as the filtering used for full-length reads. To assign V/J genes and CDR3, sequences were annotated against IMGT germline references using PyIR, a Python wrapper for IgBLAST v1.9. Any read was removed if the V/J assignment was weak (E-value above 1e-6), the CDR3 was missing, or the read contained stop codons, out-of-frame junctions, or ambiguous translated residues. V3J clonotypes were defined as sequences sharing an identical inferred V gene, J gene, and CDR3 amino acid sequence. To compute the percentage overlap between repertoires, the number of shared unique clonotypes was divided by the size of the smaller repertoire. Richness of each repertoire was evaluated using RTK rarefaction, the Chao1 estimator, and Recon v2.1 estimates of unobserved clonotypes. Generation probabilities for all TCRbeta clonotypes obtained by the gDNA method from a few donors were computed using OLGA. TCRdb took over this immuneACCESS table, retaining in-frame rearrangements with V and J assigned. Such tables are incomplete; in checked studies, under half of the missing clones stem from an unresolved V gene, and the remainder is unexplained. V and J calls and clone size follow that table, whereas D and trimming were derived from the DNA. Within this sample are 1.5 million to 1.9 million clones, with 98% of them counted one time only. The ten biggest clones cover around 0.45% of the sample.

Healthy HIV-negative adults with no recently reported acute infections or vaccinations were included as donors. All donors were Caucasian adults living in Nashville, Tennessee, USA. Magnetic negative selection was used to enrich CD4+ T cells, after which naive cells were positively selected on CD45RA and the negative fraction became the memory subset. Blood was obtained by leukapheresis, after which PBMCs were separated by Ficoll-Histopaque density gradient centrifugation and cryopreserved in liquid nitrogen vapor phase. Analytical flow cytometry was used to check the purity and quantity of each magnetically sorted T cell population. Genomic DNA was isolated from each sorted fraction and quantified by UV absorbance on a Nanodrop 2000c. V is clipped by 6 bases and J by 5 bases, and the sequence between their germline boundaries is 12 bases long. The germline V gene gives CDR1 as SQVTM and CDR2 as ANQGSEA. Counted from cysteine to phenylalanine, this CDR3 has 12 amino acids. Only CDR3 DNA is held: 36 bases, read in frame from base 1.

This clonotype was obtained from a man aged 30 to 39 in good health. The chain joins TRBV29-1 to TRBJ2-3; confidence is insufficient to name the D gene. Sequenced input: naive CD4+ T cells sorted from blood. The cell subset or site label on this specimen signifies: CD45RA+ positively selected. CDR3 reads: CSVWIFGDTQYF. The DNA sequence is given as TGCAGCGTGTGGATCTTCGGAGATACGCAGTATTTT.